The source of this T cell receptor beta chain is a study of blood T cell repertoires in COVID-19. Participants were aged about 18 to 100 years, lived in roughly 23 US areas, and enrolled virtually. Self-reported history from a screening survey and questionnaire set each donor's cohort. The protocol was immunoSEQ multiplex PCR, while the TCRdb copy is restricted to in-frame clones and leaves out a portion. The repertoire holds nearly 350,000 clones, roughly nine tenths seen once, with over 0.8% in the top ten. Deletions cut 1 base from V and 1 base from J, with 8 bases between. The V gene's germline CDR1 is SGHAT and CDR2 FQNNGV. The CDR3 is 14 residues long.

This TCR derives from a woman between 25 and 40 years old who had recovered from COVID-19. The sequenced sample was PBMCs or T cells enriched from blood (not recorded which). The chain has TRBV11-2 and TRBJ2-7; tentative D call: TRBD1 (6 bases). CDR3 amino acids: CASSLVGQSYEQYF. CDR3 DNA sequence: TGTGCCAGCAGCTTAGTTGGACAGTCCTACGAGCAGTACTTC.